The next 22 T cell receptor beta chains were all read from a single sample in a study of cytomegalovirus exposure and HLA in healthy donors (dated 2017 in TCRdb). Receptor libraries were prepared by the immunoSEQ multiplex PCR assay. For the multiplex PCR, a mixture combining 60 forward primers for TCR Vbeta segments and 13 reverse primers for TCR Jbeta segments was used. Here the immuneACCESS table is served through TCRdb, limited to in-frame sequences with V and J called. Missing clones are a known gap in these copies; in checked studies unresolved V genes cover under half, and the rest lacks a known reason. This sample holds about 120,000 clones; 79% were observed only once. Together, the top ten hold around 4.5% of the sample. The sample taken for sequencing was PBMCs. These receptor sequences come from a man younger than 40 in good health and CMV-seropositive.

The chain carries TRBV27 and TRBJ1-2; 7 positions match TRBD1. This CDR3 comprises 14 residues. Losses at the gene ends were 5 bases for V and 7 bases for J; bases not matched to a gene: 10. Germline V gives CDR1 MNHEY, CDR2 SMNVEV (reference sequence). DNA for the CDR3: TGTGCCAGCAGTCCTCTAAAGGGGGCAGTTGGCTACACCTTC. Translation: CASSPLKGAVGYTF.

The rearrangement joins TRBV7-9 to TRBJ1-2; 7 positions match TRBD1. V was pared by 1 base and J by 4 bases, with 3 bases of the junction left unmatched. The CDR3 sequence is 14 residues long. Germline V gene sequence: CDR1 SEHNR, CDR2 FQNEAQ (reference sequence). Here the CDR3 reads CASSLGTGLYGYTF. CDR3 DNA: TGTGCCAGCAGCTTAGGGACAGGCCTCTATGGCTACACCTTC.

This clone was detected a few times. This chain uses TRBV30 with TRBJ2-3; TRBD2 matches at 10 bases. The V gene end was trimmed by 6 bases and the J gene end by 2 bases; junction bases not matched to a gene: 8. The CDR3 extends over 15 amino acids. The V gene's germline CDR1 is GTSNPN and CDR2 SVGIG (reference sequence). The CDR3 sequence is CACPSSGGNTDTQYF. The CDR3 bases are TGTGCCTGTCCATCTAGCGGGGGAAACACAGATACGCAGTATTTT.

This clone showed up just once. The chain is built from TRBV7-2 and TRBJ2-7; maybe TRBD2 (6 bases). Trimming stripped 4 bases from V and 2 bases from J, with 15 bases between. The CDR3 covers 15 residues. Germline CDR1 reads SGHTA; CDR2 reads FQGNSA. The CDR3, as DNA: TGTGCCAGCAGCTCCCTAGCGTACACAACCTACGAGCAGTACTTC. Translating it yields CASSSLAYTTYEQYF.

The chain uses TRBV9 and TRBJ2-5, with TRBD2 matching 11 bases. V lost 5 bases, J lost 4 bases, and 7 bases stayed unmatched. From germline, CDR1 is SGDLS and CDR2 YYNGEE. The CDR3 contains 15 residues. CDR3 sequence: CASSELAGVGETQYF. DNA of the CDR3: TGTGCCAGCAGTGAACTAGCGGGAGTAGGAGAGACCCAGTACTTC.

The rearrangement uses TRBV5-6 and TRBJ2-6; 7 bases line up with TRBD2. The CDR3 is 17 amino acids. V lost 3 bases to trimming and J lost 2 bases; unmatched junction nucleotides: 8. Germline CDR1 and CDR2: SGHDT and YYEEEE. The DNA of the CDR3 is TGTGCCAGCAGCTCCTTGGGGGGGAGGCCTGGGGCCAACGTCCTGACTTTC. The encoded protein is CASSSLGGRPGANVLTF.

As concerns this clone: The same CDR3 also results from other DNA sequences found in this sample. The gene calls are TRBV4-3 and TRBJ2-3; D may be TRBD1 (5 bases). Between the trimmed V and J ends, which lost 5 bases and 0 bases, there was a span of 12 bases. Germline lookup yields CDR1 LGHNA and CDR2 YSLEER. The CDR3 totals 15 residues. CDR3 nucleotide sequence: TGCGCCAGCAGCTATCGCGGACAAAGCACAGATACGCAGTATTTT. This gives the protein CASSYRGQSTDTQYF.

The rearrangement uses TRBV11-1 and TRBJ2-7, with a weak D call TRBD2 (7 bases). This CDR3 contains 13 residues. The germline V gene has CDR1 SGHAT and CDR2 FQDESV (reference sequence). Trimming stripped 4 bases from V and 7 bases from J, with 14 bases between. For the CDR3, the DNA is TGTGCCAGCAGCTCGGGGGGCCGGGGAGAGCAGTACTTC. Translation gives CASSSGGRGEQYF.

This clone was found a few times. The V and J genes are TRBV5-6 and TRBJ2-5, with 8 positions matching TRBD1. The J segment lost 5 bases and the V segment lost 3 bases, leaving 9 bases of the junction unmatched. The length of the CDR3 is 15 residues. Germline CDR1 reads SGHDT; CDR2 reads YYEEEE. For the CDR3, the DNA is TGTGCCAGCAGCTCACCCGGACAGGGCTTGGAGACCCAGTACTTC. The encoded protein is CASSSPGQGLETQYF.

The chain is built from TRBV5-1 and TRBJ2-1; TRBD1 agrees at 10 bases. Germline CDR1 and CDR2: SGHRS and YFSETQ. The CDR3 has 16 residues. Trimming took 1 base from V and 7 from J; bases not matched to a gene: 8. DNA for the CDR3: TGCGCCAGCAGCTTGTATCTGACAGGGGGCATAAATGAGCAGTTCTTC. It codes for CASSLYLTGGINEQFF.

V is TRBV18 and J is TRBJ2-5; 7 nucleotides line up with TRBD1. V lost 0 bases to trimming and J lost 2 bases; unmatched junction nucleotides: 3. Germline CDR1 is KGHSH and CDR2 is LQKENI. The CDR3 has 15 residues. The DNA for the CDR3 is TGTGCCAGCTCACCACCGTCCAGGGGGCAAGAGACCCAGTACTTC. Protein product: CASSPPSRGQETQYF.

The V call is TRBV30, the J call TRBJ1-5, with a weak D call TRBD1 (6 bases). The V and J ends lost 2 bases and 4 bases respectively, with 9 bases between them. This CDR3 has 13 amino acids. Germline CDR1 reads GTSNPN; CDR2 reads SVGIG (reference sequence). As DNA, the CDR3 is TGTGCCTGGAGTTGGACAGAAAATCAGCCCCAGCATTTT. Translation: CAWSWTENQPQHF.

This clone was counted a few times. The V gene is TRBV7-9, the J gene TRBJ1-6; 7 nucleotides match TRBD1. Trimming took 6 bases from V and 7 from J; bases not matched to a gene: 3. Germline lookup yields CDR1 SEHNR and CDR2 FQNEAQ (reference sequence). The CDR3 covers 13 residues. The CDR3 loop reads CASRIGGNSPLHF. CDR3 sequence (DNA): TGTGCCAGCAGGATAGGGGGCAATTCACCCCTCCACTTT.

The V gene is TRBV27, the J gene TRBJ2-5; D gene uncertain. V was shortened by 4 bases and J by 8 bases, with 11 bases between the two germline ends. The CDR3 totals 12 residues. Looked up from germline, CDR1 is MNHEY and CDR2 is SMNVEV (reference sequence). The CDR3 DNA reads as TGTGCCAGCAGTTCGTTAACATCTACCCAGTACTTC. Translating gives CASSSLTSTQYF.

This clone appeared a few times. The gene calls are TRBV30 and TRBJ1-5, with TRBD1 as a possible D gene (6 bases). Deletions cut 2 bases from V and 6 bases from J, with 20 bases between. Germline CDR1 is GTSNPN and CDR2 is SVGIG (reference sequence). The CDR3 is made up of 16 amino acids. CDR3 sequence reads: CAWSPPYTGSGQPQHF. DNA for the CDR3: TGTGCCTGGAGTCCCCCATACACAGGGTCGGGTCAGCCCCAGCATTTT.

The J gene is TRBJ2-7, the V gene TRBV2, with D maybe TRBD2 (7 bases). In germline, CDR1 is SNHLY, CDR2 FYNNEI. Trimming took 4 bases from V and 7 from J, leaving 14 bases between them. This CDR3 region has 13 residues. This chain's CDR3 is CASSGDMGGEQYF. CDR3 DNA sequence: TGTGCCAGCAGTGGGGACATGGGGGGGGAGCAGTACTTC.

The chain joins TRBV19 to TRBJ2-7; 12 positions match TRBD2. The CDR3 runs to 14 residues. From germline, CDR1 is LNHDA and CDR2 SQIVND (reference sequence). V lost 6 bases to trimming and J lost 7 bases; unmatched junction nucleotides: 7. This CDR3 is CASRKTSGSREQYF. In DNA form, the CDR3 reads TGTGCCAGTAGGAAGACTAGCGGGAGCCGTGAGCAGTACTTC.

The chain employs TRBV6-6 and TRBJ1-2; D unresolved. From germline, CDR1 is MNHNY and CDR2 SVGAGI (reference sequence). V was cut by 0 bases and J by 0 bases, with 5 bases left in between. The CDR3 spans 14 residues. In DNA, the CDR3 is TGTGCCAGCAGTTACTCGAGTCCTAACTATGGCTACACCTTC. Residues: CASSYSSPNYGYTF.

This chain links TRBV9 with TRBJ2-5, with D perhaps matching TRBD1 (6 bases). This CDR3 is built from 17 residues. Germline V gene data show CDR1 as SGDLS and CDR2 as YYNGEE. The V end was cut by 0 bases, the J end by 2 bases, with 17 bases between. Here the CDR3 DNA reads TGTGCCAGCAGCGTAGCTTACGGGCGCAGGGGTCAAGAGACCCAGTACTTC. Encoded protein: CASSVAYGRRGQETQYF.

This clone came up a few times. This sequence joins TRBV4-1 and TRBJ2-1; 9 bases are shared with TRBD2. Germline V lookup: CDR1 MGHRA, CDR2 YSYEKL. V gave up 0 bases and J gave up 5 bases; unmatched junction bases: 5. This CDR3 is 16 amino acids long. CDR3 nucleotide sequence: TGCGCCAGCAGCCAAGAAGGGAGCGGGGGGCACAATGAGCAGTTCTTC. Its translation is CASSQEGSGGHNEQFF.

This rearrangement joins TRBV5-8 to TRBJ1-3; 9 bases fit TRBD1. Trimming cost V 2 bases and J 4 bases; bases outside gene matches: 10. Germline CDR1 SGHTS, CDR2 YDEGEE. There are 17 residues in the CDR3. The DNA of the CDR3 is TGTGCCAGCAGCTTAAGGAACAGGGGGCTTCGAGGAAACACCATATATTTT. Amino acids: CASSLRNRGLRGNTIYF.

The chain recombines TRBV30 with TRBJ1-3; no clear D gene. Trimming left V 2 bases short and J 3 bases short, with 17 bases between. The V gene's germline CDR1 is GTSNPN and CDR2 SVGIG (reference sequence). This CDR3 spans 16 amino acids. CDR3 sequence: CAWSIGILGSGNTIYF. CDR3 sequence (DNA): TGTGCCTGGAGTATCGGGATACTAGGGAGTGGAAACACCATATATTTT. The full variable domain, completed using reference TRBV30 and TRBJ1-3, is SQTIHQWPATLVQPVGSPLSLECTVEGTSNPNLYWYRQAAGRGLQLLFYSVGIGQISSEVPQNLSASRPQDRQFILSSKKLLLSDSGFYLCAWSIGILGSGNTIYFGEGSWLTVV.